These 13 T cell receptor beta chains originate from one sample sequenced in a study of shared clonotypes between healthy human individuals. Generated by immunoSEQ multiplex PCR, the TCRdb table keeps only in-frame clones and is missing some. The sample holds 450,000 to 500,000 clones, around 85% seen once. Input material: PBMCs. These receptors all stem from a woman between 40 and 55 years old in good health. Some clones in this sample may be carry-over from other donors' samples.

The rearrangement links TRBV6-5 to TRBJ2-3; a possible D gene is TRBD2 (5 bases). The CDR3 covers 12 residues. V lost 4 bases to trimming and J lost 13 bases, with 15 bases between them. Germline loops: CDR1 MNHEY, CDR2 SVGAGI. The CDR3 spells CASSSDAGIEYF. In DNA, the CDR3 is TGTGCCAGCAGTTCAGACGCGGGCATTGAGTATTTT.

The J gene is TRBJ2-7, the V gene TRBV25-1, with 8 positions matching TRBD1. There are 13 residues in the CDR3. Germline V gene sequence: CDR1 MGHDK, CDR2 SYGVNS. Trimming took 6 bases from V and 0 from J; bases not matched to a gene: 1. CDR3 sequence (DNA): TGTGCCAGCAGGGGGACAGGCTCCTACGAGCAGTACTTC. It encodes CASRGTGSYEQYF.

The chain uses TRBV11-2 and TRBJ1-2; D is uncertain. Germline V gives CDR1 SGHAT, CDR2 FQNNGV. Between the trimmed V and J ends, which lost 3 bases and 8 bases, there was a span of 13 bases. The CDR3 covers 13 residues. The CDR3 nucleotides read TGTGCCAGCAGCTTTAAGTGGGATGGGGGCTACACCTTC. Translating gives CASSFKWDGGYTF.

The chain employs TRBV7-9 and TRBJ1-1, with 8 bases fitting TRBD1. The CDR3 loop spans 18 amino acids. The germline CDR1 and CDR2 sequences are SEHNR and FQNEAQ (reference sequence). J lost 3 bases, V lost 2 bases, and 14 bases had no gene match. The CDR3 nucleotides read TGTGCCAGCAGCTTATTTAATCTCAGGGGGCGACGAGACACTGAAGCTTTCTTT. It specifies CASSLFNLRGRRDTEAFF.

The J gene is TRBJ1-1, the V gene TRBV18; D not certain. The CDR3 is 15 amino acids. Germline CDR1 KGHSH, CDR2 LQKENI. Trimming took off 3 bases at V and 0 bases at J, with 11 bases between the two ends. The CDR3 DNA reads as TGTGCCAGCTCACCTACACGGGCTATGAACACTGAAGCTTTCTTT. This translates into CASSPTRAMNTEAFF.

This clone was picked up one time. This sequence is one base from a far larger clone and is likely a read error. The gene calls are TRBV10-2 and TRBJ2-1, with 12 nucleotides matching TRBD2. CDR3 length equals 16 residues. Germline assignment: CDR1 WSHSY and CDR2 SAAADI. The CDR3 DNA is TGCGCCAGCGGTGAGCCAGGACTAGCGGGGAACAATGAGCAGTTCTTC. Amino acids: CASGEPGLAGNNEQFF.

The chain recombines TRBV11-3 with TRBJ2-2, with D possibly TRBD1 on 5 matching bases. CDR3 length: 13 amino acids. With 9 bases removed from V and 2 bases from J, the gap between germline ends came to 10 bases. Germline V lookup: CDR1 SGHNT, CDR2 YENEEA. CDR3 sequence: CASGAKNTGELFF. CDR3 nucleotides: TGTGCCAGTGGGGCGAAAAACACCGGGGAGCTGTTTTTT.

On this clone itself: This likely reflects a read error, since a far larger clone is one base away. The chain recombines TRBV28 with TRBJ2-7; TRBD2 agrees at 9 bases. The germline V gene has CDR1 MDHEN and CDR2 SYDVKM. The CDR3 is 14 residues long. V was clipped by 3 bases and J by 2 bases; unmatched bases: 2. The CDR3 DNA sequence: TGTGCCAGCAGTTTCCTAGCGGGAACCTACGAGCAGTACTTC. Encoded protein: CASSFLAGTYEQYF.

This clone was observed a single time. A far larger clone differs by one base, so this is likely a read error. The identical CDR3 is also encoded by other nucleotide sequences in the sample. The V gene is TRBV25-1, the J gene TRBJ2-2; 9 positions agree with TRBD1. The CDR3 totals 15 residues. Germline CDR1 is MGHDK and CDR2 is SYGVNS. V was pared by 1 base and J by 8 bases, with 5 bases of the junction left unmatched. The CDR3 coding sequence is TGTGCCAGCAGTGAATGGGACAGGGTGGATGGGGAGCTGTTTTTT. This encodes CASSEWDRVDGELFF.

As to this clone: With a far larger clone one base away, a read error is the likely cause. This chain joins TRBV30 and TRBJ1-5; a possible D gene is TRBD1 (5 bases). The CDR3 extends over 13 amino acids. From germline, CDR1 is GTSNPN and CDR2 SVGIG (reference sequence). The CDR3 reads CACSVGGNQPQHF. The CDR3 DNA is TGTGCCTGTAGTGTAGGGGGCAATCAGCCCCAGCATTTT.

Turning to this clone: A single base is all that separates this from a far larger clone, so a read error is likely. V usage is TRBV6-6 and J usage is TRBJ2-7; the match to TRBD1 covers 7 bases. The CDR3 has 14 amino acids. Germline V gene lookup returns CDR1 MNHNY and CDR2 SVGAGI (reference sequence). In nucleotides, the CDR3 is TGTGCCAGAAGTTCACAGGGGAGCTCCTACGAGCAGTACTTC. Protein product: CARSSQGSSYEQYF.

This clone was observed a handful of times. Since a far larger clone is one base different, this is likely a read error. No conserved phenylalanine or tryptophan is present at the end of the CDR3, so a read error is the likely explanation. The V and J genes are TRBV5-6 and TRBJ1-2, with D possibly matching TRBD1 (5 bases). The V gene lost 2 bases and the J gene lost 6 bases, with 11 bases spanning the gap. Per the germline V gene, CDR1 is SGHDT and CDR2 is YYEEEE. CDR3 length: 13 amino acids. The CDR3 coding sequence is TGTGCCAGCAGCTTCTCCGGGACCAATGGCTACACCCTC. The encoded protein is CASSFSGTNGYTL.

This chain connects TRBV5-1 to TRBJ1-3; possible D gene TRBD1, 6 bases. Looked up from germline, CDR1 is SGHRS and CDR2 is YFSETQ. The CDR3 loop spans 15 amino acids. The ends were cut back, 5 bases at V and 2 bases at J, with 14 bases in the middle. The CDR3 is CASSSSGATGNTIYF. CDR3 DNA sequence: TGCGCCAGCAGTTCCTCGGGGGCAACTGGAAACACCATATATTTT.